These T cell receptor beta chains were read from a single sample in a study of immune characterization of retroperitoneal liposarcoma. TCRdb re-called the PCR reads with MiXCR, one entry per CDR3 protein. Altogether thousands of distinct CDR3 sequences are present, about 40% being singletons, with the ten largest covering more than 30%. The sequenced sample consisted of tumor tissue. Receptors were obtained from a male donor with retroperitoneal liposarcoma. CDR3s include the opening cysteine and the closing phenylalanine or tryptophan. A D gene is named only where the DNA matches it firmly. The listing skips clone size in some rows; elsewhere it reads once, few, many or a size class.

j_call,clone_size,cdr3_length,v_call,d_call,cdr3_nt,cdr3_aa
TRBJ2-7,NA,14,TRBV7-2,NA,TGTGCCAGCAGCTTAGCGCCGACCTCCTACGAGCAGTACTTC,CASSLAPTSYEQYF
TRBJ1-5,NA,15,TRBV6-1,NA,TGTGCCAGCAGACAGGGTTTAGAGAGCAATCAGCCCCAGCATTTT,CASRQGLESNQPQHF
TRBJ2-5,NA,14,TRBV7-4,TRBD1,TGTGCCAGCAGCCCTGGGACAGCTTTTGGGACCCAGTACTTC,CASSPGTAFGTQYF
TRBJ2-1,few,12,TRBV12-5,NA,TGTGCTAGTGGTTCGGGCCCCAATGAGCAGTTCTTC,CASGSGPNEQFF
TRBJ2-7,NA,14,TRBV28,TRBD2,TGTGCCAGCCTAGGGGAGCGGGAGATTGGTGAGCAGTACTTC,CASLGEREIGEQYF
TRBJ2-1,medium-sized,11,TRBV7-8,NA,TGTGCCAGCAGCGCACGTAATGAGCAGTTCTTC,CASSARNEQFF
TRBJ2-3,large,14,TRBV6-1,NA,TGTGCCAGCAGTCCGCGGGGCTTTTGGGATACGCAGTATTTT,CASSPRGFWDTQYF
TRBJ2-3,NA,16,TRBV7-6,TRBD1,TGTGCCAGCAGCCTTGGGACAGGCCTTAGCACAGATACGCAGTATTTT,CASSLGTGLSTDTQYF
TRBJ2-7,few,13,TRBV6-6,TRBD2,TGTGCCAGCAGTTACGAGCGGGAGACTGAGCAGTACTTC,CASSYERETEQYF
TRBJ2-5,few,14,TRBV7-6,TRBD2,TGTGCCAGCAGCCTACCGGGGGGGGGAGAGACCCAGTACTTC,CASSLPGGGETQYF
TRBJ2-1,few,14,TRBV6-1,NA,TGTGCCAGCAGTCTCGGGGGCGGGGGACACGAGCAGTTCTTC,CASSLGGGGHEQFF
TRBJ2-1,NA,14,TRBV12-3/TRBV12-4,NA,TGTGCCAGCAGTTTTTGGGGAACCTACAATGAGCAGTTCTTC,CASSFWGTYNEQFF
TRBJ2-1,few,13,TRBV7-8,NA,TGTGCCAGCAGCCCGGGGCCGTTCAATGAGCAGTTCTTC,CASSPGPFNEQFF
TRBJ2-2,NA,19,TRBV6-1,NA,TGTGCCAGCAGCCGCATGGGACTGACAGGGCTGTTGGGCACCGGGGAGCTGTTTTTT,CASSRMGLTGLLGTGELFF
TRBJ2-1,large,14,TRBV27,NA,TGTGCCAGCAGGATCGGGGCAGCCAACAATGAGCAGTTCTTC,CASRIGAANNEQFF
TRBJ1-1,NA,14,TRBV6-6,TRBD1,TGTGCCAGCAGTTACGGGACAGGGAACACTGAAGCTTTCTTT,CASSYGTGNTEAFF
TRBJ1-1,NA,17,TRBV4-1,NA,TGCGCCAGCAGCCAAGATGTCGCAGGGGTTATGAACACTGAAGCTTTCTTT,CASSQDVAGVMNTEAFF
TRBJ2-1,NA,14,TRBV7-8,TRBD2,TGTGCCAGCAGCTTAGGGACTAGCCTATACGAGCAGTTCTTC,CASSLGTSLYEQFF
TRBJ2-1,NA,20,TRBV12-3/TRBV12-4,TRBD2,TGTGCCAGCAGTTTCCTCTCGGGACTAGCGGGAGTAGGATCCTACAATGAGCAGTTCTTC,CASSFLSGLAGVGSYNEQFF
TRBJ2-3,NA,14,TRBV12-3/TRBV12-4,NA,TGTGCCATGGTGAGAGATAGCGGCACAGATACGCAGTATTTT,CAMVRDSGTDTQYF
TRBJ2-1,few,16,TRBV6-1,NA,TGTGCCAGCAGTCCCACCCCCGTCCGATCCTACAATGAGCAGTTCTTC,CASSPTPVRSYNEQFF
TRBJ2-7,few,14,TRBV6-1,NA,TGTGCCAGCAAAACCACATTTCAATCCTACGAGCAGTACTTC,CASKTTFQSYEQYF
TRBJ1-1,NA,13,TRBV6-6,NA,TGTGCCAGCAGTTACTCTTCCTTGAGTGAAGCTTTCTTT,CASSYSSLSEAFF
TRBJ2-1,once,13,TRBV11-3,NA,TGTGCCAGCAGCTTGCCCGGTACCAATGAGCAGTTCTTC,CASSLPGTNEQFF